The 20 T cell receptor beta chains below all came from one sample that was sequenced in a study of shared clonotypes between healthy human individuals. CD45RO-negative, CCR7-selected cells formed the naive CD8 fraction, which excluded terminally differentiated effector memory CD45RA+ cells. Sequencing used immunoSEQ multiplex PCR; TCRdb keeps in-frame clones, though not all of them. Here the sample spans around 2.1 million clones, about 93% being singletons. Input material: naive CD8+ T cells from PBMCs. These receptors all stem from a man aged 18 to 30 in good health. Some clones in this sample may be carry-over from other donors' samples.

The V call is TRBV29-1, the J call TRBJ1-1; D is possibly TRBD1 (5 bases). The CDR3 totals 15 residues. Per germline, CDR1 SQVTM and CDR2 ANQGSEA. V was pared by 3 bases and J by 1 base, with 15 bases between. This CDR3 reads CSVDPPERGNTEAFF. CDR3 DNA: TGCAGCGTTGACCCCCCGGAGAGGGGGAACACTGAAGCTTTCTTT. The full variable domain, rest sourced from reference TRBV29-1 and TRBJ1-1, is SAVISQKPSRDICQRGTSLTIQCQVDSQVTMMFWYRQQPGQSLTLIATANQGSEATYESGFVIDKFPISRPNLTFSTLTVSNMSPEDSSIYLCSVDPPERGNTEAFFGQGTRLTVV.

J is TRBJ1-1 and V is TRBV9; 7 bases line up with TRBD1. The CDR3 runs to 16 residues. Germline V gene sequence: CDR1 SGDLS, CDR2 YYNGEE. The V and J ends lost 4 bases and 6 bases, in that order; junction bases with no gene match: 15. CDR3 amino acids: CASSFTPSGGRAEAFF. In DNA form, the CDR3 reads TGTGCCAGCAGCTTTACCCCATCAGGGGGGCGGGCTGAAGCTTTCTTT.

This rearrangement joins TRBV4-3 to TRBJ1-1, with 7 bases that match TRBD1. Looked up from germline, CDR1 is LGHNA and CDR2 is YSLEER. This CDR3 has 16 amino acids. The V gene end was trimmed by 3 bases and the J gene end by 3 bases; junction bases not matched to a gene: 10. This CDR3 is CASSHSQIGTDTEAFF. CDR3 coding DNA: TGCGCCAGCAGCCATTCCCAGATCGGGACAGACACTGAAGCTTTCTTT.

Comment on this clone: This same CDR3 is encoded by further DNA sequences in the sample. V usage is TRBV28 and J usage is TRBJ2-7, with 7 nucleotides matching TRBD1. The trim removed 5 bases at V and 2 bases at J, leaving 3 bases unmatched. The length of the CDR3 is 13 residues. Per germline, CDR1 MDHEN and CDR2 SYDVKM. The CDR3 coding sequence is TGTGCCAGCAGTCCCACAGGGGCCTACGAGCAGTACTTC. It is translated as CASSPTGAYEQYF.

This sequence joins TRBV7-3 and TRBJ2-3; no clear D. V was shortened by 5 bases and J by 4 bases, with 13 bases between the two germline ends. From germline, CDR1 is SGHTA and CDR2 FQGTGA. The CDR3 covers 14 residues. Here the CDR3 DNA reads TGTGCCAGCAGCCCCGGAATAGGTCCAGATACGCAGTATTTT. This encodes CASSPGIGPDTQYF.

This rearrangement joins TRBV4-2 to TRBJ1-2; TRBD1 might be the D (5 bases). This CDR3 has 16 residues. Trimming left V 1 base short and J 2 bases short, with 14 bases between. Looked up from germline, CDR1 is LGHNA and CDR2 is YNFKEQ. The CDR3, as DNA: TGTGCCAGCAGCCAAGGGACAACTGCAGTCAACTATGGCTACACCTTC. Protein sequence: CASSQGTTAVNYGYTF.

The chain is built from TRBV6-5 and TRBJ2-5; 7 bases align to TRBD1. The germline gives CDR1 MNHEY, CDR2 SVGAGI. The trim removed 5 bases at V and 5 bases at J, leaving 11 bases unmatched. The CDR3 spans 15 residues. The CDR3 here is CASSQSTGWGETQYF. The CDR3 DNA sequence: TGTGCCAGCAGTCAATCGACAGGGTGGGGGGAGACCCAGTACTTC.

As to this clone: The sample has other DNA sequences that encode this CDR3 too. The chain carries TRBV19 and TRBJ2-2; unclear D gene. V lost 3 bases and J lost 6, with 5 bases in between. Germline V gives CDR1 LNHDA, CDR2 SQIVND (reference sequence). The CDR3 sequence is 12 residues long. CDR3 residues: CASSISAGELFF. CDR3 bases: TGTGCCAGTAGTATTAGTGCCGGGGAGCTGTTTTTT.

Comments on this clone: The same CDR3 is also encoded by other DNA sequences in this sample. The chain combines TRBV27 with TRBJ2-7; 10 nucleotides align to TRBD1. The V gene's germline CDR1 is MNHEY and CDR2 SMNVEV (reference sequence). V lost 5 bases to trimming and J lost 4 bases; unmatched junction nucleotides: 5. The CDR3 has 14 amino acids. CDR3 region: CASSPRTGGYEQYF. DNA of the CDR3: TGTGCCAGCAGTCCACGGACAGGGGGTTACGAGCAGTACTTC.

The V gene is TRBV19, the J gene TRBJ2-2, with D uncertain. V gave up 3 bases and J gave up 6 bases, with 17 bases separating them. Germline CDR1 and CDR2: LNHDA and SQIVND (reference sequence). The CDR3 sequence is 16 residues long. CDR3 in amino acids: CASSISPAQLAGELFF. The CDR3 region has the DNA TGTGCCAGTAGTATCTCTCCGGCCCAACTTGCCGGGGAGCTGTTTTTT.

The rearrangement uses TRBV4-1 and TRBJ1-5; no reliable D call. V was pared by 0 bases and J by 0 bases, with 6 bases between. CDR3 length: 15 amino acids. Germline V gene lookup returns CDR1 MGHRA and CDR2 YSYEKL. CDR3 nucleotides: TGCGCCAGCAGCCAAGACGAATATAGCAATCAGCCCCAGCATTTT. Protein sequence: CASSQDEYSNQPQHF.

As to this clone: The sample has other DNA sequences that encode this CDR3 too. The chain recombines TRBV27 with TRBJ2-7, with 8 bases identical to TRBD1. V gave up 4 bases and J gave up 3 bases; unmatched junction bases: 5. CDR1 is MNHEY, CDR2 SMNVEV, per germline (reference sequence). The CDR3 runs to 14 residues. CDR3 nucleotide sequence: TGTGCCAGCAGTTCGATAGGACAGGGCTACGAGCAGTACTTC. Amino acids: CASSSIGQGYEQYF.

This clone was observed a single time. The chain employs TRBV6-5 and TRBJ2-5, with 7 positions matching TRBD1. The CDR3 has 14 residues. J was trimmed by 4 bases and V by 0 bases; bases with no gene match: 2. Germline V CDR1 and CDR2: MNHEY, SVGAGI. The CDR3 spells CASSYSRQGETQYF. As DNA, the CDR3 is TGTGCCAGCAGTTACTCCAGACAGGGAGAGACCCAGTACTTC.

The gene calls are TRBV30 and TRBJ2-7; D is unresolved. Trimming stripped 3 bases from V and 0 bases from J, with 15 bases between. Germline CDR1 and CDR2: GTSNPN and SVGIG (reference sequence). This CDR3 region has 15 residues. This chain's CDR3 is CAWRTLEAVSYEQYF. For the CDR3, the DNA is TGTGCCTGGAGGACCCTTGAGGCAGTCTCCTACGAGCAGTACTTC.

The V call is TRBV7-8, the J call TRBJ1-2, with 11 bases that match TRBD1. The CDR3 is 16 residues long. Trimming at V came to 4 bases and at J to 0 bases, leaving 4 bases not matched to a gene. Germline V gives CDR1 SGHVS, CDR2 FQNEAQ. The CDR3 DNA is TGTGCCAGCAGCTGGGACAGGGGGTCCCCTAACTATGGCTACACCTTC. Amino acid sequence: CASSWDRGSPNYGYTF.

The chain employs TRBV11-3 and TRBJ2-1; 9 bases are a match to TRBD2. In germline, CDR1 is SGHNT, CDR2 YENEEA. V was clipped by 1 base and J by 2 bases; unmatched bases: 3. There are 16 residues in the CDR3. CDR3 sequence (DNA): TGTGCCAGCAGCTTAGTGTCTAGCGGGACCTACAATGAGCAGTTCTTC. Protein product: CASSLVSSGTYNEQFF.

CDR3 protein: CASSPRGAGANVLTF. As DNA, the CDR3 is TGTGCCAGCAGTCCTAGGGGCGCTGGGGCCAACGTCCTGACTTTC. The chain is built from TRBV27 and TRBJ2-6, with D perhaps matching TRBD1 (5 bases). The CDR3 runs 15 residues. Germline V lookup: CDR1 MNHEY, CDR2 SMNVEV (reference sequence). Deletions cut 5 bases from V and 2 bases from J, with 10 bases between.

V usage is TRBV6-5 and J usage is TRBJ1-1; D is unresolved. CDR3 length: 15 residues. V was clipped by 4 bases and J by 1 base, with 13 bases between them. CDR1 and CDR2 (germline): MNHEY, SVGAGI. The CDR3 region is CASSSIKTGNTEAFF. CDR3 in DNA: TGTGCCAGCAGTTCGATAAAGACGGGGAACACTGAAGCTTTCTTT.

CDR3 DNA sequence: TGTGCCAGCAGCCCCTCCGCTGAAGCTTTCTTT. Residues: CASSPSAEAFF. This chain links TRBV7-9 with TRBJ1-1; D call uncertain. CDR3 length equals 11 residues. Germline assignment: CDR1 SEHNR and CDR2 FQNEAQ (reference sequence). Trimming cost V 5 bases and J 6 bases, with 7 bases left between them.

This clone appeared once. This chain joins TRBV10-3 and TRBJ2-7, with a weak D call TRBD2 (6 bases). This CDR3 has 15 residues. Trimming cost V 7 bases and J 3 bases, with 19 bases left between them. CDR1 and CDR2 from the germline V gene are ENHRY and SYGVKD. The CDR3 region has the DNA TGTGCCATCAAATCGTTGGCGGGACCCAACTACGAGCAGTACTTC. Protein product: CAIKSLAGPNYEQYF.